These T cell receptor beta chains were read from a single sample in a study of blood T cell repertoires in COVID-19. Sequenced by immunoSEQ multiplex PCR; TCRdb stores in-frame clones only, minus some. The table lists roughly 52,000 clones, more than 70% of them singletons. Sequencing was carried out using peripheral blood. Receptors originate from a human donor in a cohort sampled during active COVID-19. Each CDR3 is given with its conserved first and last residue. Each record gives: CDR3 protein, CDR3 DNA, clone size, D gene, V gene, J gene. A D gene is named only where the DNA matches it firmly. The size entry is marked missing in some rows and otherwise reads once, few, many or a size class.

CASSGHHPSGAMSSPLHF	TGCGCCAGCAGTGGCCACCACCCGTCAGGGGCAATGAGTTCACCCCTCCACTTT	-	-	TRBV10-1	TRBJ1-6
CATATGGTYNEQFF	TGTGCCACAGCAACGGGGGGGACCTACAATGAGCAGTTCTTC	-	TRBD2	TRBV2	TRBJ2-1
CASSLAGPINNEQFF	TGTGCCAGTAGCCTAGCGGGGCCCATTAACAATGAGCAGTTCTTC	-	TRBD2	TRBV19	TRBJ2-1
CASSLNGREGVRNGYTF	TGTGCCAGCAGCTTAAATGGCCGGGAGGGCGTCAGGAATGGCTACACCTTC	-	-	TRBV7-3	TRBJ1-2
CASSPLPSGANVLTF	TGTGCCAGCAGCCCACTGCCCTCTGGGGCCAACGTCCTGACTTTC	-	-	TRBV5-6	TRBJ2-6
CASPLGSNSLPYGYTF	TGTGCCTCCCCCTTGGGCAGTAACTCCCTCCCCTATGGCTACACCTTC	-	-	TRBV30	TRBJ1-2
CAISDPTGGLAKNIQYF	TGTGCCATCAGTGACCCGACAGGAGGTCTGGCCAAAAACATTCAGTACTTC	-	-	TRBV10-3	TRBJ2-4
CASGHTTGAAYEQYF	TGTGCTAGTGGTCACACAACAGGGGCGGCCTACGAGCAGTACTTC	-	TRBD1	TRBV12-5	TRBJ2-7
CASGGGGFTIYF	TGTGCCAGCGGGGGAGGGGGGTTCACCATATATTTT	-	-	TRBV6-6	TRBJ1-3
CASSLQGIAETQYF	TGCGCCAGCAGCTTACAGGGGATTGCGGAGACCCAGTACTTC	-	TRBD1	TRBV5-1	TRBJ2-5
CASSQRTLGSGGANEQFF	TGTGCCAGCAGCCAAAGGACCCTGGGTAGCGGGGGGGCCAATGAGCAGTTCTTC	-	TRBD2	TRBV3-1/TRBV3-2	TRBJ2-1
CASSPNLNAGGVDSPLHF	TGCGCCAGCAGCCCAAACCTAAACGCAGGGGGAGTCGATTCACCCCTCCACTTT	-	TRBD1	TRBV5-1	TRBJ1-6
CASSTAGTGNTGELFF	TGCGCCAGCAGTACGGCCGGGACAGGGAACACCGGGGAGCTGTTTTTT	-	TRBD1	TRBV5-1	TRBJ2-2
CASSAHRGISTDTQYF	TGTGCCAGCAGCGCCCACAGGGGAATAAGCACAGATACGCAGTATTTT	-	TRBD1	TRBV9	TRBJ2-3
CASSYRGGHTDTQYF	TGTGCCAGCAGTTACCGGGGGGGGCACACAGATACGCAGTATTTT	-	TRBD2	TRBV6-5	TRBJ2-3
CASSPPITGGGTEAFF	TGTGCCAGCAGTCCCCCTATTACAGGGGGTGGTACTGAAGCTTTCTTT	once	TRBD1	TRBV6-6	TRBJ1-1
CASSILDYYSTDTQYF	TGTGCCAGCAGCATCTTAGACTATTACTCCACAGATACGCAGTATTTT	once	-	TRBV7-2	TRBJ2-3
CASSLRSGGDTQYF	TGTGCCAGCAGTTTGCGTTCGGGGGGAGATACGCAGTATTTT	-	TRBD2	TRBV27	TRBJ2-3
CASNRQVDDTQYF	TGCGCCAGCAACCGACAGGTTGATGATACGCAGTATTTT	-	-	TRBV10-1	TRBJ2-3
CASRPRTGGNEQFF	TGTGCCAGCAGACCCAGGACAGGGGGCAATGAGCAGTTCTTC	-	TRBD1	TRBV2	TRBJ2-1
CASSLYRDTQYF	TGTGCCAGCAGCTTATACAGGGATACGCAGTATTTT	-	-	TRBV7-2	TRBJ2-3
CASRPLAGTYEQYF	TGCGCCAGCAGACCATTAGCGGGCACCTACGAGCAGTACTTC	-	TRBD2	TRBV5-1	TRBJ2-7
CASSLEGGGNQPQHF	TGTGCCAGCAGCTTAGAAGGGGGGGGAAATCAGCCCCAGCATTTT	-	-	TRBV11-2	TRBJ1-5
CASSYLGLSGDEQFF	TGTGCCAGCAGTTATCTGGGTCTTAGCGGGGATGAGCAGTTCTTC	-	TRBD2	TRBV6-5	TRBJ2-1
CSVEGLTDTQYF	TGCAGCGTTGAAGGACTCACAGATACGCAGTATTTT	-	-	TRBV29-1	TRBJ2-3
CASRDRVNYGYTF	TGTGCCAGCAGGGACAGGGTTAACTATGGCTACACCTTC	-	TRBD1	TRBV5-6	TRBJ1-2
CASSVTSGYTDTQYF	TGTGCCAGCAGCGTGACTAGCGGTTACACAGATACGCAGTATTTT	-	TRBD2	TRBV9	TRBJ2-3
CASSERSGAGYEQYF	TGTGCCAGCAGCGAGAGGTCAGGGGCAGGGTACGAGCAGTACTTC	-	-	TRBV9	TRBJ2-7
CASSLISEAEAFF	TGTGCCAGCAGCTTAATATCCGAGGCTGAAGCTTTCTTT	once	-	TRBV7-8	TRBJ1-1
CASGTGDQPQHF	TGTGCCAGTGGGACAGGGGATCAGCCCCAGCATTTT	few	TRBD1	TRBV2	TRBJ1-5
CATAPVNMNTEAFF	TGTGCCACCGCCCCCGTTAACATGAACACTGAAGCTTTCTTT	-	-	TRBV10-3	TRBJ1-1